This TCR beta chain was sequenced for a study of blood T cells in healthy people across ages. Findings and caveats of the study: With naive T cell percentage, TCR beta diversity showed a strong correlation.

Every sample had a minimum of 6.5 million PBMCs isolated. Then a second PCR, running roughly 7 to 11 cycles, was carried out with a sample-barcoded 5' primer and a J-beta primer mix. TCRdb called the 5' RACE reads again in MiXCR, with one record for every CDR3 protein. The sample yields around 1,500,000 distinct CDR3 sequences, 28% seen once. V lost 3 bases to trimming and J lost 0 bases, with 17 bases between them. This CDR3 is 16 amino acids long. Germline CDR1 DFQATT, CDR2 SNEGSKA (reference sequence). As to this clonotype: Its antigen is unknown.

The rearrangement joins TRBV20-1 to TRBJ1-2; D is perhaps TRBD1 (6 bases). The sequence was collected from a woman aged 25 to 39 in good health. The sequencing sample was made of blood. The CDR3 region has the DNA TGCAGTGCTAGGCCCAACGACAGGTTAGCTAACTATGGCTACACCTTC. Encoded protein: CSARPNDRLANYGYTF.